The T cell receptor (beta chain) described here comes from a study of T cell responses to AZD1222 COVID-19 vaccine. TCRdb's table, derived via immunoSEQ multiplex PCR, lists solely in-frame clones and lacks some. Of 97,000 or so clones in the sample, 84% were seen once. The V segment lost 3 bases and the J segment 5 bases; nucleotides outside the gene matches: 8. The germline V gene has CDR1 SGHDN and CDR2 FVKESK. CDR3 length equals 16 residues. Material: peripheral blood, obtained on day 0 of AZD1222 vaccination. The chain employs TRBV14 and TRBJ1-4; 8 bases align to TRBD1. This clonotype was sampled from an adult in good health. CDR3 nucleotide sequence: TGTGCCAGCAGCCAGATTGGGACAGGCCGAAATGAAAAACTGTTTTTT. Encoded protein: CASSQIGTGRNEKLFF. The variable domain in full, completed from reference TRBV14 and TRBJ1-4, reads EAGVTQFPSHSVIEKGQTVTLRCDPISGHDNLYWYRRVMGKEIKFLLHFVKESKQDESGMPNNRFLAERTGGTYSTLKVQPAELEDSGVYFCASSQIGTGRNEKLFFGSGTQLSVL.